This T cell receptor beta chain is from a study of radiotherapy plus CTLA-4 blockade in lung cancer. Trimming took 1 base from V and 1 from J, leaving 7 bases between them. CDR1 and CDR2 from the germline V gene are SGHNT and YENEEA. The CDR3 runs 14 residues. Concerning this clone itself: What it binds is not known.

Some clones are missing from TCRdb's copy, which holds only in-frame ones; the method was immunoSEQ multiplex PCR. The data show over 95,000 clones, with around 79% seen just once and 2.8% held by the top ten. Findings of the study overall: TCR clones of tumor origin grew in blood after radiotherapy plus ipilimumab.

Sequences were derived from peripheral blood, sampled from a patient treated with radiotherapy plus ipilimumab. The chain employs TRBV11-3 and TRBJ2-5, with D unresolved. The clonotype was recovered from a human donor with non-small cell lung cancer who had a partial response to radiotherapy plus ipilimumab. Some clones in this sample may be carry-over from other donors' samples. DNA of the CDR3: TGTGCCAGCAGCTTAGTGGCATCCCAAGAGACCCAGTACTTC. This sequence encodes CASSLVASQETQYF.